This record covers a single TCR beta chain. What it binds is unknown. Primers included in the PCR were 60 Vbeta and 13 Jbeta primers. Per the study methods: Later, 65 million to 85 million unique TCR beta chains were counted in an analysis, and approximately 10 million of them were shared. Here immunoSEQ multiplex PCR was the method, and the copy in TCRdb shows in-frame clones only, minus some. That table furnishes V, J and clone size, whereas the DNA furnished D and trimming. The top ten clones hold roughly 3.6% of a sample with about 150,000 clones, 70% to 80% of them seen once. The data belong to a study of cytomegalovirus exposure and HLA in healthy donors. The study, taken as a whole, reports: Later analysis revealed greater clonal expansion in HLA-associated TCR beta chains than in equally common others.

The V and J ends lost 0 bases and 6 bases, in that order; junction bases with no gene match: 8. In germline, CDR1 is SGHRS, CDR2 YFSETQ. CDR3 length equals 15 residues. Sequencing used PBMCs. The chain couples TRBV5-1 to TRBJ1-1; 7 nucleotides match TRBD1. The sequence was collected from a human donor in good health. The CDR3 DNA follows: TGCGCCAGCAGCTTGGATACAGGGGTTTTGGCTGAAGCTTTCTTT. It yields the protein CASSLDTGVLAEAFF. Supplemented by reference TRBV5-1 and TRBJ1-1, the full variable domain reads KAGVTQTPRYLIKTRGQQVTLSCSPISGHRSVSWYQQTPGQGLQFLFEYFSETQRNKGNFPGRFSGRQFSNSRSEMNVSTLELGDSALYLCASSLDTGVLAEAFFGQGTRLTVV.